One sample yielded the 4 T cell receptor beta chains listed below, sequenced in a study of blood T cell repertoires in COVID-19. Sequenced by immunoSEQ multiplex PCR; TCRdb stores in-frame clones only, minus some. The data contain some 250,000 clones, around 90% of them singletons. The source material was peripheral blood. The receptors stem from a man in his sixties who had recovered from COVID-19.

V is TRBV27 and J is TRBJ1-4; tentatively, D is TRBD1 (6 bases). V was pared by 4 bases and J by 5 bases, with 14 bases between. The germline CDR1 and CDR2 sequences are MNHEY and SMNVEV (reference sequence). The CDR3 is 15 residues long. This CDR3 reads CASSSPDRLNEKLFF. The CDR3 coding sequence is TGTGCCAGCAGTTCGCCGGACAGATTAAATGAAAAACTGTTTTTT.

The rearrangement links TRBV5-1 to TRBJ1-2, with D perhaps matching TRBD1 (6 bases). The V end lost 2 bases, the J end lost 7 bases, and 18 bases lay between the germline ends. The CDR3 sequence is 15 residues long. Germline V gene sequence: CDR1 SGHRS, CDR2 YFSETQ. For the CDR3, the DNA is TGCGCCAGCAGCTTCGGGCAGGGGATAGTAATTGGCTACACCTTC. Its protein is CASSFGQGIVIGYTF.

The chain couples TRBV28 to TRBJ2-3; a possible D gene is TRBD2 (6 bases). CDR1 and CDR2 (germline): MDHEN, SYDVKM. The CDR3 contains 12 residues. V was pared by 5 bases and J by 6 bases, with 9 bases between. The DNA of the CDR3 is TGTGCCAGCAGTCGGGACTCCGATACGCAGTATTTT. It codes for CASSRDSDTQYF.

The V and J genes are TRBV15 and TRBJ2-5, with TRBD2 matching over 7 bases. The V segment lost 0 bases and the J segment 5 bases; nucleotides outside the gene matches: 3. Germline-derived CDR1 and CDR2 are LNHNV and YYDKDF (reference sequence). The CDR3 is made up of 14 amino acids. The CDR3 DNA follows: TGTGCCACCAGCAGAGATTGGGGGGGGGAGACCCAGTACTTC. It is translated as CATSRDWGGETQYF. The full variable domain, with the rest looked up from reference TRBV15 and TRBJ2-5, is DAMVIQNPRYQVTQFGKPVTLSCSQTLNHNVMYWYQQKSSQAPKLLFHYYDKDFNNEADTPDNFQSRRPNTSFCFLDIRSPGLGDTAMYLCATSRDWGGETQYFGPGTRLLVL.